Listed below are T cell receptor beta chains from one sample, sequenced in a study of spatial heterogeneity in lung cancer. TCRdb reprocessed the 5' RACE reads via MiXCR and lists one record per CDR3 protein. The data hold about 9,900 distinct CDR3 sequences, with approximately 5.8% observed a single time. The sequencing here drew on lung tumor tissue, taken at surgery. The receptors come from a female donor with early-stage non-small cell lung cancer. Each CDR3 is given with its conserved first and last residue. Fields, in order: J gene, V gene, CDR3 length, D gene, clone size, CDR3 DNA, CDR3 protein. A D gene is named only where the DNA matches it firmly. A row's size may be missing; if present it is once, few, many or a size class.

TRBJ2-2	TRBV27	15	-	-	TGTGCCAGCAGTTTAACCGGGCCCTACACCGGGGAGCTGTTTTTT	CASSLTGPYTGELFF
TRBJ1-1	TRBV30	13	-	many	TGTGCCTGGGGGGGACAAGCGAACACTGAAGCTTTCTTT	CAWGGQANTEAFF
TRBJ2-1	TRBV27	14	TRBD1	-	TGTGCCAGTACGCCCGGACAGGTATACAATGAGCAGTTCTTC	CASTPGQVYNEQFF
TRBJ1-5	TRBV6-2/TRBV6-3	14	TRBD1	-	TGTGCCAGCAGTTGGACAGGGGTAAATCAGCCCCAGCATTTT	CASSWTGVNQPQHF
TRBJ1-1	TRBV7-9	14	-	medium-sized	TGTGCCAGCAGCTCCCCACCGATGAACACTGAAGCTTTCTTT	CASSSPPMNTEAFF
TRBJ2-1	TRBV28	15	-	many	TGTGCCAGCAGCCAGGACCATCGCTCCTACAATGAGCAGTTCTTC	CASSQDHRSYNEQFF
TRBJ2-1	TRBV7-2	15	-	-	TGTGCCAGCAGCCCTAGGGGTTTCGGATACAATGAGCAGTTCTTC	CASSPRGFGYNEQFF
TRBJ2-7	TRBV18	15	TRBD2	few	TGTGCCAGCTCACCAAGCGGGGGGACTAACTACGAGCAGTACTTC	CASSPSGGTNYEQYF
TRBJ2-7	TRBV28	15	-	many	TGTGCCAGCAGGCCCCGGGACTGGCAATTCTACGAGCAGTACTTC	CASRPRDWQFYEQYF
TRBJ2-5	TRBV3-1	13	-	many	TGTGCCAGCAGCCAAGTGGACGGAGAGACCCAGTACTTC	CASSQVDGETQYF
TRBJ2-3	TRBV6-1	14	TRBD2	many	TGTGCCAGCAGTCGGGACTACTCCACAGATACGCAGTATTTT	CASSRDYSTDTQYF
TRBJ2-7	TRBV20-1	17	TRBD2	large	TGCAGTGCTAGAGATTTAATAGCGGGAGGGTTTTCCTACGAGCAGTACTTC	CSARDLIAGGFSYEQYF
TRBJ2-2	TRBV3-1	14	-	-	TGTGCCAGCAGCCAATCAGGGGGGAGCGGGGAGCTGTTTTTT	CASSQSGGSGELFF
TRBJ2-2	TRBV2	15	TRBD2	many	TGTGCCAGCAGAGCACTAGCGGGAGCCACCGGGGAGCTGTTTTTT	CASRALAGATGELFF
TRBJ2-3	TRBV5-1	15	TRBD2	few	TGCGCCAGCAGCTTGACGGCGGGGGTCACAGATACGCAGTATTTT	CASSLTAGVTDTQYF
TRBJ1-1	TRBV5-5	13	-	many	TGTGCCAGCAGCTCGAGTACTGGAACTGAAGCTTTCTTT	CASSSSTGTEAFF
TRBJ2-1	TRBV24-1	13	-	many	TGTGCCACCAGTGATTTAGGGACGGGCGAGCAGTTCTTC	CATSDLGTGEQFF
TRBJ2-3	TRBV29-1	12	-	many	TGCAGCGTTGAGGCATCTGGAGATACGCAGTATTTT	CSVEASGDTQYF
TRBJ1-6	TRBV4-3	17	-	large	TGCGCCAGCAGCCAAGTCCCTGAGGGGGGTAATAATTCACCCCTCCACTTT	CASSQVPEGGNNSPLHF
TRBJ2-1	TRBV28	14	-	many	TGTGCCAGCAGACGGGGAAACCTCAACAATGAGCAGTTCTTC	CASRRGNLNNEQFF
TRBJ1-2	TRBV28	13	TRBD1	medium-sized	TGTGCCAGCAGTTGGGACAGGAACTATGGCTACACCTTC	CASSWDRNYGYTF
TRBJ1-6	TRBV20-1	14	-	medium-sized	TGCAGTGCTAGGTTTGTGGTTGGGAATTCACCCCTCCACTTT	CSARFVVGNSPLHF
TRBJ1-5	TRBV6-4	14	-	medium-sized	TGTGCCAGCAGTCAATCCGGGGAGGGGCAGCCCCAGCATTTT	CASSQSGEGQPQHF
TRBJ1-2	TRBV29-1	14	-	medium-sized	TGCAGCGTTGAAGGAGGTCAGAATTACTATGGCTACACCTTC	CSVEGGQNYYGYTF
TRBJ2-2	TRBV7-2	15	TRBD1	-	TGTGCCAGCAGAAAGGACAGGGGACACACCGGGGAGCTGTTTTTT	CASRKDRGHTGELFF
TRBJ2-5	TRBV12-3/TRBV12-4	16	-	few	TGTGCCAGCAGTCCATTTGGACTACCGGATTCCGAGACCCAGTACTTT	CASSPFGLPDSETQYF
TRBJ1-5	TRBV30	14	-	medium-sized	TGTGCCTGGAGTGACGGGACACCCTATCAGCCCCAGCATTTT	CAWSDGTPYQPQHF
TRBJ1-1	TRBV5-1	15	-	many	TGCGCCAGCAGCCCGGTACAGGGATTGAACACTGAAGCTTTCTTT	CASSPVQGLNTEAFF
TRBJ2-1	TRBV27	14	TRBD2	few	TGTGCCAGAAACCGGACTAGCGTAAACAATGAGCAGTTCTTC	CARNRTSVNNEQFF
TRBJ1-5	TRBV29-1	13	-	medium-sized	TGCAGCGGGAAGGAGAGTGACGATCAGCCCCAGCATTTT	CSGKESDDQPQHF
TRBJ2-7	TRBV28	14	-	many	TGTGCCAGCAGTTCCCGACAGTTCTCCTACGAGCAGTACTTC	CASSSRQFSYEQYF
TRBJ1-1	TRBV7-2	15	TRBD1	many	TGTGCCAGCAGCTTAGAAACAGGGGGTTTTTCTGAAGCTTTCTTT	CASSLETGGFSEAFF
TRBJ2-1	TRBV29-1	14	TRBD2	-	TGCAGCGTTGAAGATTTCTCGGGGGGTACTGAGCAGTTCTTC	CSVEDFSGGTEQFF
TRBJ1-5	TRBV11-2	14	TRBD1	few	TGTGCCAGCAGCCTTGGCCCCACAGGGGAGCCCCAGCATTTT	CASSLGPTGEPQHF
TRBJ2-1	TRBV5-6	17	TRBD1	medium-sized	TGTGCCAGCAGCCTCGACAGGGGTCGTGCTGTGGACAATGAGCAGTTCTTC	CASSLDRGRAVDNEQFF
TRBJ1-1	TRBV4-2	20	-	few	TGTGCCAGCAGCCACGATGCGGCACAACGGATTACCCTAGGGAACACTGAAGCTTTCTTT	CASSHDAAQRITLGNTEAFF
TRBJ1-4	TRBV3-1	16	-	many	TGTGCCAGCACCCCAGGCCCCGGGACAACGAATGAAAAACTGTTTTTT	CASTPGPGTTNEKLFF
TRBJ2-3	TRBV5-1	15	TRBD2	few	TGCGCCAGCAGCTTGGAACTAGCGGGAGGGGATACGCAGTATTTT	CASSLELAGGDTQYF
TRBJ2-1	TRBV29-1	11	-	medium-sized	TGCAGCGTTGCGGCGGGGAATGAGCAGTTCTTC	CSVAAGNEQFF
TRBJ2-1	TRBV7-8	18	TRBD1	many	TGTGCCAGCAGCTTACGCCCCCGGGACAGTTACTCCTACAATGAGCAGTTCTTC	CASSLRPRDSYSYNEQFF
TRBJ2-7	TRBV5-1	13	-	many	TGCGCCAGCAGTTATATCACAGGGTACGAGCAGTACTTC	CASSYITGYEQYF
TRBJ2-3	TRBV27	14	-	many	TGTGCCAGCAGTTTAGGCCAGAGCACAGATACGCAGTATTTT	CASSLGQSTDTQYF
TRBJ2-3	TRBV12-3/TRBV12-4	16	-	many	TGTGCCAGCAGTTTAGCGCTAAGGGGGAGCACAGATACGCAGTATTTT	CASSLALRGSTDTQYF
TRBJ2-5	TRBV9	16	-	few	TGTGCCAGCAGCGCCCAGGGTGGAGGGGCACAAGAGACCCAGTACTTC	CASSAQGGGAQETQYF
TRBJ2-3	TRBV5-1	16	TRBD1	many	TGCGCCAGCAGCTTGGTCGGGACAGATAACACAGATACGCAGTATTTT	CASSLVGTDNTDTQYF
TRBJ2-5	TRBV20-1	10	-	medium-sized	TGCAGTGTGAACGTAGAGACCCAGTACTTC	CSVNVETQYF
TRBJ1-3	TRBV4-1	11	-	few	TGCGCCAGTGGGCCCGGGGGCACCATATATTTT	CASGPGGTIYF
TRBJ1-1	TRBV5-4	15	-	many	TGTGCCAGCAGCCCCGAGCGTCGGAGTGACACTGAAGCTTTCTTT	CASSPERRSDTEAFF
TRBJ2-3	TRBV5-1	15	TRBD2	many	TGCGCCAGCAGCTTAAAGCGGGAGGTAGGAGATACGCAGTATTTT	CASSLKREVGDTQYF
TRBJ2-3	TRBV12-3/TRBV12-4	14	-	medium-sized	TGTGCCAGCAGTTTAAGGCAGAACACAGATACGCAGTATTTT	CASSLRQNTDTQYF
TRBJ2-2	TRBV5-1	14	-	-	TGCGCCAGCAGTTTGGGACAGAACACCGGGGAGCTGTTTTTT	CASSLGQNTGELFF